This TCR beta chain was retrieved from a study of human T cells and chemical hapten exposure. The study's findings and limits: PT1 expanded TCR counts correlated positively with patch test score. DPC sensitization produced no change in TCRs with frequency above 1 in 1000.

This clonotype occurred many times. Antigen unknown. The ends lost 3 bases at V and 3 bases at J; junction bases unmatched: 8. Looked up from germline, CDR1 is SGHTA and CDR2 is FQGNSA. The CDR3 length is 17 residues. TCRdb reanalysed the RACE reads using MiXCR and keeps one entry per CDR3 protein. The sample has 45,000 to 70,000 distinct CDR3 sequences; approximately 9.3% are singletons. Time point described: patch test 1, 2 weeks after DPC sensitization. The treatment was: therapeutic diphenylcyclopropenone sensitization with weekly scalp DPC. This specimen was whole blood, taken in connection with sensitization to the hapten diphenylcyclopropenone (DPC). The chain recombines TRBV7-2 with TRBJ2-7; TRBD2 matches at 13 bases. This clonotype originated in a woman aged 40 to 50 with alopecia areata. Some clones in this sample may be carry-over from other donors' samples. The CDR3 DNA follows: TGTGCCAGCAGCTTGAGAAGCGGACTAGCGGGGGTCTACGAGCAGTACTTC. It translates to CASSLRSGLAGVYEQYF.